These 5 T cell receptor beta chains were sequenced from one sample in a study of T-cell reconstitution after alpha-beta-depleted transplantation in children. Unique molecular identifiers were incorporated when the TCRbeta library was constructed. TCRdb re-analysed the PCR reads in MiXCR, keeping a single row per CDR3 protein. The sample lists 780,000 or so distinct CDR3 sequences, about 16% seen once, with roughly 5% in the top ten. This specimen consisted of PBMCs, mostly from graft donor cells, obtained 360 days after TCRalphabeta/CD19-depleted stem cell transplant. Receptor source: a male patient aged 10 to 17 who had a stem cell transplant for acute lymphoblastic leukemia, so the T cells may come from the graft donor.

The gene calls are TRBV12-3 or TRBV12-4 and TRBJ2-7, with a weak D call TRBD1 (6 bases). Trimming cost V 6 bases and J 2 bases, with 14 bases left between them. There are 14 residues in the CDR3. The CDR3 sequence is CASRPGTKTYEQYF. CDR3 DNA: TGTGCCAGCAGACCCGGGACAAAGACCTACGAGCAGTACTTC.

The chain recombines TRBV15 with TRBJ2-5; the match to TRBD2 covers 7 bases. This CDR3 has 13 residues. Germline lookup yields CDR1 LNHNV and CDR2 YYDKDF (reference sequence). Unmatched junction bases numbered 2, after V lost 6 bases and J lost 1 base. The CDR3 nucleotides are TGTGCCACCAGGGGGACTACCCAAGAGACCCAGTACTTC. Translation: CATRGTTQETQYF.

The J gene is TRBJ2-1, the V gene TRBV20-1, with 8 bases matching TRBD1. Germline V lookup: CDR1 DFQATT, CDR2 SNEGSKA (reference sequence). The CDR3 is made up of 15 amino acids. Trimming cost V 6 bases and J 2 bases; bases outside gene matches: 9. The CDR3 sequence is CSAQGGTGPYNEQFF. DNA of the CDR3: TGCAGTGCCCAAGGGGGGACAGGTCCCTACAATGAGCAGTTCTTC.

This clonotype appeared many times. The CDR3 sequence: CASSPQVGADTQYF. In nucleotides, the CDR3 is TGCGCCAGCAGCCCCCAGGTTGGCGCAGATACGCAGTATTTT. The V call is TRBV5-1, the J call TRBJ2-3; D unclear. V dropped 4 bases and J dropped 4 bases, with 13 bases sitting between them. The CDR3 has 14 amino acids. Per the germline V gene, CDR1 is SGHRS and CDR2 is YFSETQ.

The chain employs TRBV20-1 and TRBJ2-7; TRBD1 might be the D (5 bases). The CDR3 runs to 13 residues. V lost 2 bases and J lost 4, with 12 bases in between. Germline CDR1 and CDR2: DFQATT and SNEGSKA (reference sequence). The CDR3 loop is CSARSQGRYEQYF. The CDR3 nucleotides read TGCAGTGCTAGATCGCAGGGCAGGTACGAGCAGTACTTC.